What follows is one T cell receptor beta chain and its context. Study processing details: Using reference gene primer amplification, nucleated cell counts were estimated. Sequenced by immunoSEQ multiplex PCR; TCRdb stores in-frame clones only, minus some. Clonal size and the V and J genes are those of that table, whereas D and trimming came from the DNA. The sample includes approximately 21,000 clones, around 88% of them seen just once. This specimen comes from a study of blood T cell repertoires in COVID-19. Study summary: Samples representing acute and convalescent COVID-19 were sourced from the United States, Italy and Spain. Sample material is recorded as cDNA or gDNA derived from T cells, B-cell-depleted T cells, or PBMCs.

This CDR3 region has 14 residues. CDR1 is SGHRS, CDR2 YFSETQ, per germline. Trimming took 0 bases from V and 4 from J, leaving 10 bases between them. Sequenced material: peripheral blood. The TCR originated in a human donor with acute or convalescent COVID-19. The donor label of this sample is uncertain. The chain uses TRBV5-1 and TRBJ1-1; D is ambiguous. Here the CDR3 reads CASSLGARGTEAFF. DNA for the CDR3: TGCGCCAGCAGCTTGGGGGCGCGGGGCACTGAAGCTTTCTTT.